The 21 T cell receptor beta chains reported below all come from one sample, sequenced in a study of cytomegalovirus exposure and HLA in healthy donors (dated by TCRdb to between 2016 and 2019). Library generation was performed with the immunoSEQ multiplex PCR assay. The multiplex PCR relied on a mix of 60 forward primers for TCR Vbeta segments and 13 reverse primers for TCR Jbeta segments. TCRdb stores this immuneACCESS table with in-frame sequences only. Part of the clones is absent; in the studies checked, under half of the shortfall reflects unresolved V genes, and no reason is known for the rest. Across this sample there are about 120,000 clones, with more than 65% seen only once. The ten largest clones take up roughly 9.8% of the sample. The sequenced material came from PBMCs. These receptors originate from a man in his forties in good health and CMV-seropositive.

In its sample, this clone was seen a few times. The CDR3: CASSSPTGGQYNEQFF. CDR3 in DNA: TGTGCCAGCAGCTCACCGACAGGGGGGCAATACAATGAGCAGTTCTTC. The rearrangement joins TRBV5-4 to TRBJ2-1, with 9 bases identical to TRBD1. V lost 3 bases, J lost 4 bases, and 8 bases stayed unmatched. From germline, CDR1 is SGHNT and CDR2 YYREEE (reference sequence). This CDR3 is built from 16 residues.

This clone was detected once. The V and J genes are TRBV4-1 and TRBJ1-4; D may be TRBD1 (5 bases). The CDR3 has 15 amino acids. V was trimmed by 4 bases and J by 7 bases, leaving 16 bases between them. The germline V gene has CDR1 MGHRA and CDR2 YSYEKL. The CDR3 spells CASSPPGRVGEKLFF. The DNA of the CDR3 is TGCGCCAGCAGCCCCCCAGGGAGGGTTGGTGAAAAACTGTTTTTT.

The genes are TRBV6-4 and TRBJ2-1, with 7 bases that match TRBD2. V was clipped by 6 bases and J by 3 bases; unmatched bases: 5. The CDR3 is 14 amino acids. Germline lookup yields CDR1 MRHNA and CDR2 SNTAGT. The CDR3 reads CASSQGLDYNEQFF. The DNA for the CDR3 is TGTGCCAGCAGCCAAGGACTAGACTACAATGAGCAGTTCTTC.

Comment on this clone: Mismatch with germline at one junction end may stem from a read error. The CDR3 nucleotides are TGTGCTAGCAGCTTGGGGGACAGGAACTACGAGCAGTACTTC. Protein product: CASSLGDRNYEQYF. This sequence joins TRBV7-7 and TRBJ2-7, with 8 bases matching TRBD1. CDR1 is SSHAT and CDR2 is FNYEAQ in the germline V gene (reference sequence). This CDR3 region has 14 residues.

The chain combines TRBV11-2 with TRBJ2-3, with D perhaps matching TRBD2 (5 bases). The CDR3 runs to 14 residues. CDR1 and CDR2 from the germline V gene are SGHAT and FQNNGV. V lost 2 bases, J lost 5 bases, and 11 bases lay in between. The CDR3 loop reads CASSLPGIRDTQYF. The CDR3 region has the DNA TGTGCCAGCAGCTTACCGGGGATCAGAGATACGCAGTATTTT.

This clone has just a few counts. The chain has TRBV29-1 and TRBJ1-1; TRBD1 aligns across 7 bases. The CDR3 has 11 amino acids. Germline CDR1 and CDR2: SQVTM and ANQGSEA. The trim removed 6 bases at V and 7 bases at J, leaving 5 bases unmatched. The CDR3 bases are TGCAGCGTCGAGACAGGGCTTGAAGCTTTCTTT. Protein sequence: CSVETGLEAFF.

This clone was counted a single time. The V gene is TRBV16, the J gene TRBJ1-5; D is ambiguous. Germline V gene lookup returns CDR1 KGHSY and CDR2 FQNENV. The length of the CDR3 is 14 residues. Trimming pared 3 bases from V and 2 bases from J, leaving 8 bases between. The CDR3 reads CASSHRQGNQPQHF. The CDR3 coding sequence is TGTGCCAGCAGCCATCGTCAGGGCAATCAGCCCCAGCATTTT.

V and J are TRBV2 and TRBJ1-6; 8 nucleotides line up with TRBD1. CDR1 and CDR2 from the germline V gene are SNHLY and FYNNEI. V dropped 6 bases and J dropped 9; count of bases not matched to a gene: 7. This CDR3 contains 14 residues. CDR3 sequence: CASSPGTGVSPLHF. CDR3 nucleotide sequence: TGTGCCAGCAGCCCCGGGACAGGCGTTTCACCCCTCCACTTT. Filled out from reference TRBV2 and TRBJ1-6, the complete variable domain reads EPEVTQTPSHQVTQMGQEVILRCVPISNHLYFYWYRQILGQKVEFLVSFYNNEISEKSEIFDDQFSVERPDGSNFTLKIRSTKLEDSAMYFCASSPGTGVSPLHFGNGTRLTVT.

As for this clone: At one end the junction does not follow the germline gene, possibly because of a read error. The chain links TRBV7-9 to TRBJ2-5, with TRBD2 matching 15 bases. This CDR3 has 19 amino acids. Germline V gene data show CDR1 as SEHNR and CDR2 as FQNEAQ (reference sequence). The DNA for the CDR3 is TGTTCCAGCAGCTATCGGGGACTAGCGGGGGGCCCGCCAGACCGGACCCAGTACTTC. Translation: CSSSYRGLAGGPPDRTQYF.

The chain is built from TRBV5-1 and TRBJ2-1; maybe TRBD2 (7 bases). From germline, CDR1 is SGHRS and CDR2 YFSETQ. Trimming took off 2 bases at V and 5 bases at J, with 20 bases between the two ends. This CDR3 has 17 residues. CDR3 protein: CASSFGSPGGQDNEQFF. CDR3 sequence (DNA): TGCGCCAGCAGCTTTGGCTCTCCGGGGGGCCAAGACAATGAGCAGTTCTTC.

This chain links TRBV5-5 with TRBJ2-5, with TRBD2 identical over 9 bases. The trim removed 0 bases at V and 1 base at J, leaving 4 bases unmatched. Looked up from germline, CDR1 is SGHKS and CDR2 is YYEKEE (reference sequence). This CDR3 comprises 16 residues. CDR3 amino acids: CASSLVASGVQETQYF. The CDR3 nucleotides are TGTGCCAGCAGCTTGGTCGCTAGCGGGGTCCAAGAGACCCAGTACTTC.

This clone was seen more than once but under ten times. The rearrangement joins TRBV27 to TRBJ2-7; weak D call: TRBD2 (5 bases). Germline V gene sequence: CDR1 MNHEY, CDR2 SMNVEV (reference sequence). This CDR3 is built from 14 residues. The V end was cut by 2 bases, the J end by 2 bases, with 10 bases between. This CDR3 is CASSLRGLAYEQYF. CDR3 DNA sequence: TGTGCCAGCAGTTTAAGAGGGCTCGCCTACGAGCAGTACTTC.

CDR3 sequence (DNA): TGTGCCAGCAGTTACCTACAGGGCGGAAGCACAGATACGCAGTATTTT. This codes for CASSYLQGGSTDTQYF. The chain has TRBV25-1 and TRBJ2-3; D perhaps matches TRBD1 (6 bases). The CDR3 is 16 amino acids. With 5 bases removed from V and 0 bases from J, the gap between germline ends came to 15 bases. Germline values: CDR1 MGHDK, CDR2 SYGVNS.

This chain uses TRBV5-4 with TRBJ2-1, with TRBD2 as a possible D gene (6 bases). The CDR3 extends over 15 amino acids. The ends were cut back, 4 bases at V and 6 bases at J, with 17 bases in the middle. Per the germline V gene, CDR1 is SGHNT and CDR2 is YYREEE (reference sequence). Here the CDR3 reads CASSPPGRGLNEQFF. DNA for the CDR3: TGTGCCAGCAGCCCCCCAGGTCGGGGACTCAATGAGCAGTTCTTC.

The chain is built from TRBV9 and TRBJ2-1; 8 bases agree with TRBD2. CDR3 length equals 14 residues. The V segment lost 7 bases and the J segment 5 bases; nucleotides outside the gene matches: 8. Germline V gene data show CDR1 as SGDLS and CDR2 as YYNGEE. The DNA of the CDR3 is TGTGCCAGCTCTTCGGGGGGGATCGACAATGAGCAGTTCTTC. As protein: CASSSGGIDNEQFF. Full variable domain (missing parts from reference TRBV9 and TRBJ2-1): DSGVTQTPKHLITATGQRVTLRCSPRSGDLSVYWYQQSLDQGLQFLIQYYNGEERAKGNILERFSAQQFPDLHSELNLSSLELGDSALYFCASSSGGIDNEQFFGPGTRLTVL.

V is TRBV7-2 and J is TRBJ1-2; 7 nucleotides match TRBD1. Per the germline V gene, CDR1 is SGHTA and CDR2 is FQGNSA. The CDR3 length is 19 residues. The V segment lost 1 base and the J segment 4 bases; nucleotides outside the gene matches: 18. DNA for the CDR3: TGTGCCAGCAGCTTAGTAGTATTATTGGGACAGAAAAATTTCTATGGCTACACCTTC. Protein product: CASSLVVLLGQKNFYGYTF.

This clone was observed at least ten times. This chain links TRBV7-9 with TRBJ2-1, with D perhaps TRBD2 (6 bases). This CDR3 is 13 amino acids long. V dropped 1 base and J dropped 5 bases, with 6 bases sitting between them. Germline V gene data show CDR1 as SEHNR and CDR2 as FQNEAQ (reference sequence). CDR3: CASSLGRDNEQFF. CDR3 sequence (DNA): TGTGCCAGCAGCTTAGGGAGGGACAATGAGCAGTTCTTC.

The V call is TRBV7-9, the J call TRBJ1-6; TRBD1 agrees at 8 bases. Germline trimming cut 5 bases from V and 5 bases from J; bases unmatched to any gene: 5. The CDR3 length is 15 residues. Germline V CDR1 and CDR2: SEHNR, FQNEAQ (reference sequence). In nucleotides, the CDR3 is TGTGCCAGCAGCCCCTGGGACAGGAATAATTCACCCCTCCACTTT. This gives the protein CASSPWDRNNSPLHF.

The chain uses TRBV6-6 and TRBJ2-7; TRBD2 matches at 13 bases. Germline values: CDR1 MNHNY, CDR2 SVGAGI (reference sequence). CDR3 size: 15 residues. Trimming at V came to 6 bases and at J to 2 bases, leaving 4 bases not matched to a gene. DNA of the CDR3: TGTGCCAGCAGCCAGGGACTAGCGGGAACCTACGAGCAGTACTTC. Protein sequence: CASSQGLAGTYEQYF.

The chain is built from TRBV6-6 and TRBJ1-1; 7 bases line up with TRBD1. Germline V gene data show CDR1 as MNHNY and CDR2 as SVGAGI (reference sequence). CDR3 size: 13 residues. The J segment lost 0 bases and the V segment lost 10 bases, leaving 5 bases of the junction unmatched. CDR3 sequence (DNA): TGTGCCACAACGGGACAGATGAACACTGAAGCTTTCTTT. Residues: CATTGQMNTEAFF.

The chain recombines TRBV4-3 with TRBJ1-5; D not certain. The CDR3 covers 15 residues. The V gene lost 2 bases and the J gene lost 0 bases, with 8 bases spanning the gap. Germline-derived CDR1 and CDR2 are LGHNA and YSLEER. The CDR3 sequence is CASSQLENSNQPQHF. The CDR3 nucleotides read TGCGCCAGCAGCCAACTAGAGAATAGCAATCAGCCCCAGCATTTT.